A single sample is the source of the 7 T cell receptor beta chains below, sequenced in a study of T cells in Graves' hyperthyroidism and ophthalmopathy. Regions amplified from RNA transcripts were the TCR beta CDR3 regions. Initially, a first-round RT-PCR of the TCR CDR3 employed the HTBI primer set. TCRdb re-called the multiplex PCR reads with MiXCR, one entry per CDR3 protein. Among hundreds of thousands of distinct CDR3 sequences listed, roughly 15% were seen once. What was sequenced was blood. The origin of the receptors is a young woman with Graves' hyperthyroidism.

This clonotype appeared many times. This chain connects TRBV3-1 to TRBJ2-1, with D perhaps assigned TRBD1 or TRBD2 (5 bases each). Germline V lookup: CDR1 LGHDT, CDR2 YNNKEL (reference sequence). With 3 bases removed from V and 0 bases from J, the gap between germline ends came to 12 bases. CDR3 length: 16 amino acids. The CDR3 coding sequence is TGTGCCAGCAGCCACGGGACCTCCGACTCCTACAATGAGCAGTTCTTC. Its protein is CASSHGTSDSYNEQFF.

This clonotype was seen a few times. The chain combines TRBV19 with TRBJ2-3; TRBD2 aligns across 8 bases. The CDR3 has 15 amino acids. The germline V gene has CDR1 LNHDA and CDR2 SQIVND (reference sequence). The V and J ends lost 3 bases and 7 bases, in that order; junction bases with no gene match: 9. Here the CDR3 DNA reads TGTGCCAGTAGTATGCTCAGCGGGAGTGGGAATACGCAGTATTTT. It codes for CASSMLSGSGNTQYF.

This clonotype has at least ten counts. V is TRBV29-1 and J is TRBJ1-2, with TRBD1 matching 12 bases. With V trimmed by 2 bases and J by 3 bases, 13 bases remained unmatched. The CDR3 has 18 amino acids. Germline V gives CDR1 SQVTM, CDR2 ANQGSEA. DNA for the CDR3: TGCAGCGTTGAACTCATGCCGGGACAGGGGGCGCGTCACTATGGCTACACCTTC. Translated, it gives CSVELMPGQGARHYGYTF.

The chain combines TRBV20-1 with TRBJ2-5, with 13 nucleotides matching TRBD2. V dropped 4 bases and J dropped 7; count of bases not matched to a gene: 12. The germline V gene has CDR1 DFQATT and CDR2 SNEGSKA (reference sequence). This CDR3 is 16 amino acids long. The CDR3 DNA is TGCAGTGCTACGGGGGGGGGACTAGCGGGACCTGGGACCCAGTACTTC. This gives the protein CSATGGGLAGPGTQYF.

This clonotype showed up many times. The chain links TRBV7-9 to TRBJ2-1; D possibly corresponds to TRBD2 (5 bases). CDR1 is SEHNR and CDR2 is FQNEAQ in the germline V gene (reference sequence). Trimming took off 6 bases at V and 5 bases at J, with 17 bases between the two ends. The length of the CDR3 is 15 residues. CDR3 nucleotides: TGTGCCAGCAGGTCTCGGCTAGCCACCCACAATGAGCAGTTCTTC. This codes for CASRSRLATHNEQFF.

This clonotype has just a few counts. The chain joins TRBV6-1 to TRBJ2-7; no firm D call. V was pared by 2 bases and J by 4 bases, with 15 bases between. CDR3 length: 15 residues. Germline V gene data show CDR1 as MNHNS and CDR2 as SASEGT. CDR3 nucleotide sequence: TGTGCCAGCAGTGAACGGCCTGGGCTAGTGTACGAGCAGTACTTC. Its translation: CASSERPGLVYEQYF.

This clonotype was counted many times. The chain couples TRBV3-1 to TRBJ2-7; D might be TRBD1 (6 bases). The V end was cut by 8 bases, the J end by 5 bases, with 16 bases between. This CDR3 has 13 amino acids. Germline loops: CDR1 LGHDT, CDR2 YNNKEL (reference sequence). The CDR3 loop is CASGRDILNEQYF. The CDR3 DNA sequence: TGTGCCAGCGGTCGGGACATACTTAACGAGCAGTACTTC.